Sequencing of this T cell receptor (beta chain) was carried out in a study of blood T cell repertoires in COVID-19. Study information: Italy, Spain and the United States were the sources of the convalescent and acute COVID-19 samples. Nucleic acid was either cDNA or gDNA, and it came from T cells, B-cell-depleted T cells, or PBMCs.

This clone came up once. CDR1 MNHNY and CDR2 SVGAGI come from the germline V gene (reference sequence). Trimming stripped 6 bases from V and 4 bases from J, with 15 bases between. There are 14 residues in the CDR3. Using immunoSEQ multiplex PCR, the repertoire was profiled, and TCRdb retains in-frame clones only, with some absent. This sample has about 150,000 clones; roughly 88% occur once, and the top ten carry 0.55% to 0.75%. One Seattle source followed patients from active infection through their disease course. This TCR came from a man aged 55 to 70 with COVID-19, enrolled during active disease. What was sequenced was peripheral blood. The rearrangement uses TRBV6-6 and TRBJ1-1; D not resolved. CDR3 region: CASSPDTFGTEAFF. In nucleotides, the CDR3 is TGTGCCAGCAGCCCCGATACTTTTGGCACTGAAGCTTTCTTT.